These T cell receptor beta chains were read from a single sample in a study of tumor and adjacent non-tumor tissue in lung cancer. Each CDR3 protein gets one entry after TCRdb re-called the multiplex PCR reads with MiXCR. The sample carries some 200,000 distinct CDR3 sequences, 71% recorded once. Sequencing input: lung tumor tissue. Receptor source: a man in his 60s with non-small cell lung cancer. Each CDR3 is given with its conserved first and last residue. Fields, in order: V gene, J gene, D gene, clone size, CDR3 protein, CDR3 DNA. A D gene is named only where the DNA matches it firmly. Size is stated for part of the rows, as once, few or many counts, or as a class when the clone is expanded.

TRBV7-3	TRBJ2-3	.	few	CASSSANIDTQYF	TGTGCCAGCAGCTCTGCGAACATAGATACGCAGTATTTT
TRBV20-1	TRBJ2-7	.	.	CSAIDPSRLKSWQYF	TGCAGTGCTATAGATCCCTCGAGGCTAAAAAGTTGGCAGTACTTC
TRBV7-2	TRBJ2-1	TRBD2	.	CASSPTGGRGSTSGSYNEQFF	TGTGCCAGCAGCCCAACTGGCGGCAGGGGGTCTACTAGCGGGAGCTACAATGAGCAGTTCTTC
TRBV11-1	TRBJ2-7	TRBD1	.	CASSPGISRGSHEQYF	TGTGCCAGCAGCCCGGGGATTAGCAGGGGGTCACACGAGCAATACTTC
TRBV5-4	TRBJ2-5	.	.	CASSLLQGKQETQYF	TGTGCCAGCAGCTTGTTGCAGGGTAAACAAGAGACCCAGTACTTC
TRBV12-3/TRBV12-4	TRBJ1-1	.	.	CASNEDQTEAFF	TGTGCTAGCAACGAGGACCAGACTGAAGCTTTCTTT
TRBV30	TRBJ2-2	.	.	CAGGGNTRELFF	TGTGCCGGGGGCGGAAACACCAGGGAGCTGTTTTTT
TRBV11-1	TRBJ2-7	.	.	CASSVDSVSYERYF	TGTGCAAGCAGCGTGGACAGTGTATCCTACGAGCGGTACTTC
TRBV12-3/TRBV12-4	TRBJ1-2	.	.	CASSFADQGGAYTF	TGTGCCAGCAGTTTCGCTGATCAGGGAGGGGCCTACACCTTC
TRBV20-1	TRBJ2-3	.	.	CSARGQPSTDTQYF	TGCAGTGCTCGAGGACAACCTAGCACAGATACGCAGTATTTT
TRBV20-1	TRBJ2-3	TRBD1	.	CSARGPGTEQTDTQYF	TGCAGTGCTAGAGGTCCTGGGACAGAGCAGACAGATACGCAGTATTTT
TRBV28	TRBJ2-7	TRBD1	few	CASSQLQGTYEQYF	TGTGCCAGCAGCCAACTACAGGGGACCTACGAGCAGTACTTC
TRBV6-5	TRBJ1-2	.	many	CASSSPGRRATNYGYTF	TGTGCCAGCAGTTCACCTGGACGGAGAGCGACTAACTATGGCTACACCTTC
TRBV12-3/TRBV12-4	TRBJ1-5	.	many	CASSFGGRNNQPQHF	TGTGCCAGCAGTTTCGGGGGCCGGAACAATCAGCCCCAGCATTTT
TRBV7-3	TRBJ2-5	TRBD2	.	CASSPSGRAPWETQYF	TGTGCCAGCAGCCCCAGCGGGAGGGCGCCGTGGGAGACCCAGTACTTC
TRBV29-1	TRBJ2-5	.	.	CSVVVKVVIETQYF	TGTAGCGTTGTTGTGAAGGTGGTAATTGAGACCCAATACTTC
TRBV12-3/TRBV12-4	TRBJ2-7	TRBD2	few	CASSPMTSGRLNEQYF	TGTGCCAGCAGCCCGATGACTAGCGGGAGGCTTAACGAGCAGTACTTC
TRBV4-2	TRBJ2-2	.	once	CASSQEAQVFTWELFF	TGTGCCAGCAGCCAAGAGGCTCAGGTTTTTACCTGGGAGCTGTTTTTT
TRBV10-1	TRBJ2-1	TRBD2	.	CASSEGGGYNELFF	TGCGCCAGCAGTGAAGGCGGGGGTTACAATGAACTGTTCTTC
TRBV5-4	TRBJ1-2	.	.	CASSFSGDYGYTF	TGTGCCAGCAGCTTTAGTGGGGACTATGGCTACACCTTC
TRBV5-1	TRBJ2-2	.	.	CASSLMAGKNTGELSF	TGCGCCAGCAGCTTGATGGCGGGGAAGAACACCGGGGAGCTGTCTTTT
TRBV5-1	TRBJ1-2	.	.	CASSLDSPQQGNYGYTF	TGCGCCAGCAGCTTGGACTCCCCGCAACAGGGAAACTATGGCTACACCTTC
TRBV15	TRBJ2-5	.	.	CATRGVGRETQYF	TGTGCCACCAGGGGGGTGGGTCGAGAGACCCAGTACTTC
TRBV20-1	TRBJ2-1	TRBD2	.	CSAFLAGENLDEQLF	TGCAGTGCTTTCCTAGCGGGGGAGAATTTGGATGAGCAGCTCTTC
TRBV29-1	TRBJ2-2	.	.	CSARRGGPRELFF	TGCAGCGCACGGAGAGGGGGGCCGCGGGAGCTGTTTTTT
TRBV20-1	TRBJ2-5	.	few	CSARFGLQETQYF	TGCAGTGCTAGATTCGGACTTCAAGAGACCCAGTACTTC
TRBV20-1	TRBJ2-1	.	few	CSARGTQAYNEQFF	TGCAGTGCTAGAGGAACGCAGGCCTACAATGAGCAGTTCTTC
TRBV6-2/TRBV6-3	TRBJ2-7	.	many	CASSWKVYEQYF	TGTGCCAGCAGTTGGAAAGTTTACGAGCAGTACTTC
TRBV20-1	TRBJ2-3	TRBD2	.	CSAILAGKTDTQYF	TGCAGTGCTATACTAGCGGGGAAGACAGATACGCAATATTTT
TRBV28	TRBJ2-7	.	few	CASSHREQYF	TGTGCCAGCAGCCACCGCGAGCAGTACTTC
TRBV10-3	TRBJ2-7	.	.	CAISESNYEQYF	TGTGCCATCAGTGAGTCCAACTACGAGCAGTACTTC
TRBV9	TRBJ2-7	TRBD1	once	CASSRRQGAREEQYF	TGTGCCAGCAGCCGTAGGCAGGGGGCCAGGGAAGAGCAGTACTTC
TRBV29-1	TRBJ2-6	.	.	CNVDGSSGANVLTF	TGCAACGTTGATGGGAGCTCTGGGGCCAACGTCCTGACTTTC
TRBV11-3	TRBJ1-1	.	many	CASSSDTEAFF	TGTGCCAGCAGCTCCGACACTGAAGCTTTCTTT
TRBV11-2	TRBJ2-5	TRBD2	.	CASSSGPGRGGAKTQYF	TGTGCCAGCAGCTCAGGCCCAGGGCGGGGGGGCGCGAAGACCCAGTACTTC
TRBV10-2	TRBJ1-2	.	.	CASSERTSDYGYTF	TGCGCCAGCAGTGAGCGGACATCGGATTATGGCTACACCTTC
TRBV29-1	TRBJ2-3	TRBD2	.	CSANGLAGGVSDTQYF	TGCAGCGCCAACGGACTAGCGGGGGGGGTATCGGATACGCAGTACTTT
TRBV4-3	TRBJ1-3	.	.	CASSPTIGRENTIFF	TGCGCCAGCAGCCCAACCATCGGACGGGAAAACACCATATTTTTT
TRBV6-1	TRBJ1-1	.	once	CASSEAAGRRTEAFF	TGTGCCAGCAGTGAAGCAGCAGGCCGGAGGACTGAAGCTTTCTTT
TRBV4-1	TRBJ2-3	.	few	CASSRGPSTDTQYF	TGCGCCAGCAGCCGAGGACCCAGCACAGATACGCAGTATTTT
TRBV11-1	TRBJ2-5	TRBD2	once	CASSAGTSGSETQYF	TGTGCCAGCAGTGCCGGGACTAGCGGGTCAGAGACCCAATACTTC
TRBV4-3	TRBJ1-5	.	.	CASSPGRYQPHHF	TGCGCCAGCAGCCCCGGGAGATACCAGCCCCATCATTTT
TRBV6-2/TRBV6-3	TRBJ2-3	.	.	CASSYVLGRQYF	TGTGCCAGCAGTTATGTCCTTGGACGGCAGTATTTT
TRBV2	TRBJ1-5	.	.	CASSGLAGRGDTQHF	TGTGCCAGCAGTGGACTAGCAGGGAGGGGAGATACGCAGCATTTT
TRBV6-5	TRBJ2-1	.	many	CASSYSASRQGQFF	TGTGCCAGCAGTTACTCGGCGAGCAGACAAGGGCAGTTCTTC
TRBV12-3/TRBV12-4	TRBJ2-7	TRBD2	.	CASSNAQLAGGREQHF	TGTGCCAGCTCAAACGCCCAACTAGCGGGAGGGCGAGAGCAGCACTTC
TRBV28	TRBJ1-1	TRBD1	.	CASSFLGTGRNTEAFF	TGTGCCAGCAGTTTCTTGGGGACAGGGAGAAACACTGAAGCTTTCTTT
TRBV11-2	TRBJ2-2	TRBD2	.	CANSLAGFLNTGELFF	TGTGCCAACAGCTTAGCGGGATTTCTGAACACCGGGGAGCTGTTTTTC
TRBV11-2	TRBJ1-1	.	.	CASNLKTKEAAFF	TGTGCCAGCAACTTAAAAACAAAGGAGGCGGCTTTCTTT
TRBV20-1	TRBJ2-7	TRBD2	.	CSARSGSGSYEQYF	TGCAGTGCTCGCTCCGGTAGCGGGTCCTACGAGCAGTACTTC
TRBV4-1	TRBJ1-1	TRBD1	.	CASSQDRGNTVAFF	TGCGCCAGCAGCCAGGACAGGGGGAATACTGTAGCTTTCTTT
TRBV6-5	TRBJ2-7	TRBD2	many	CASSLGTSGGTYEQYF	TGTGCCAGCAGTCTCGGGACTAGCGGGGGGACCTACGAGCAGTACTTC
TRBV29-1	TRBJ2-2	TRBD2	.	CRAREDNGKLFF	TGCAGAGCCCGGGAGGACAATGGGAAGCTGTTTTTT
TRBV5-4	TRBJ1-1	.	.	CASSLDGGSMATEAFF	TGTGCCAGCAGCTTGGATGGTGGCAGCATGGCCACTGAAGCTTTCTTT
TRBV5-1	TRBJ2-3	TRBD2	few	CATRRGGGPSDTQYF	TGCGCTACTCGTCGGGGCGGGGGACCTTCGGATACGCAGTATTTT
TRBV29-1	TRBJ1-1	TRBD1	many	CSVTGGGNTEAFF	TGCAGCGTAACAGGGGGAGGTAACACTGAAGCTTTCTTT
TRBV11-3	TRBJ2-2	.	.	CASGAQQTNTEELFF	TGTGCCAGCGGCGCTCAACAGACGAACACCGAGGAGCTGTTTTTT
TRBV6-1	TRBJ2-5	.	.	CASSEDWADKTQYF	TGTGCCAGCAGTGAAGATTGGGCGGATAAGACCCAGTACTTC
TRBV12-3/TRBV12-4	TRBJ1-1	.	.	CASIFQADTEAFF	TGTGCCAGCATTTTTCAGGCCGACACTGAAGCTTTCTTT